These 26 T cell receptor beta chains were all obtained from the same sample, sequenced in a study of T cell clones after liver transplantation. Here immunoSEQ multiplex PCR was the method, and the copy in TCRdb shows in-frame clones only, minus some. The repertoire has under 55,000 clones, around 84% of them found once; the top ten carry approximately 2.7%. The sample consisted of CD4+ T cells from blood, taken 24 months after liver transplant. The receptors stem from a human patient who received a liver transplant. T cells may partly derive from the graft donor.

This sequence joins TRBV2 and TRBJ2-7, with 11 positions matching TRBD1. In germline, CDR1 is SNHLY, CDR2 FYNNEI. CDR3 size: 13 residues. V dropped 7 bases and J dropped 3; count of bases not matched to a gene: 2. CDR3 bases: TGTGCCAGCACCGGGACAGGGGGCTACGAGCAGTACTTC. This codes for CASTGTGGYEQYF.

The chain joins TRBV28 to TRBJ2-7; 9 nucleotides line up with TRBD2. J was trimmed by 1 base and V by 11 bases; bases with no gene match: 9. The CDR3 covers 14 residues. Germline assignment: CDR1 MDHEN and CDR2 SYDVKM. The CDR3 sequence: CAGSGRHSSYEQYF. Here the CDR3 DNA reads TGTGCCGGGAGCGGGAGGCATAGTTCCTACGAGCAGTACTTC.

This clone occurred a few times. The chain joins TRBV15 to TRBJ2-3; possibly TRBD1 for D (6 bases). CDR1 is LNHNV, CDR2 YYDKDF, per germline (reference sequence). The CDR3 runs to 12 residues. V was clipped by 4 bases and J by 6 bases, with 8 bases between them. The CDR3 reads CATSIDRDTQYF. The CDR3, as DNA: TGTGCCACCAGCATTGACAGGGATACGCAGTATTTT.

The table lists this clone with a few counts. Other DNA sequences in the same sample also yield this CDR3. This chain joins TRBV11-2 and TRBJ1-3; 7 nucleotides line up with TRBD1. Looked up from germline, CDR1 is SGHAT and CDR2 is FQNNGV. The length of the CDR3 is 16 residues. Trimming removed 2 bases from V and 1 base from J; junction bases left unmatched: 5. The CDR3, as DNA: TGTGCCAGCAGCTTACCCGCAGGGGGATCTGGAAACACCATATATTTT. Protein sequence: CASSLPAGGSGNTIYF.

The V gene is TRBV7-6, the J gene TRBJ1-2, with TRBD1 identical over 7 bases. The CDR3 contains 13 residues. V lost 4 bases, J lost 8 bases, and 7 bases stayed unmatched. Germline V gene lookup returns CDR1 SGHVS and CDR2 FNYEAQ. For the CDR3, the DNA is TGTGCCAGCAGCTCGCAACAGGGGATCGGCTACACCTTC. This sequence encodes CASSSQQGIGYTF. The full variable domain, with the rest looked up from reference TRBV7-6 and TRBJ1-2, is GAGVSQSPRYKVTKRGQDVALRCDPISGHVSLYWYRQALGQGPEFLTYFNYEAQQDKSGLPNDRFSAERPEGSISTLTIQRTEQRDSAMYRCASSSQQGIGYTFGSGTRLTVV.

The sample holds one count of this clone. The rearrangement links TRBV28 to TRBJ2-7; 8 nucleotides match TRBD2. The length of the CDR3 is 14 residues. The V gene end was trimmed by 3 bases and the J gene end by 4 bases; junction bases not matched to a gene: 5. From germline, CDR1 is MDHEN and CDR2 SYDVKM. The CDR3 sequence is CASSFGGRKYEQYF. The CDR3 DNA reads TGTGCCAGCAGTTTCGGCGGGAGGAAGTACGAGCAGTACTTC. Full variable domain (remainder filled in from reference TRBV28 and TRBJ2-7): DVKVTQSSRYLVKRTGEKVFLECVQDMDHENMFWYRQDPGLGLRLIYFSYDVKMKEKGDIPEGYSVSREKKERFSLILESASTNQTSMYLCASSFGGRKYEQYFGPGTRLTVT.

As to this clone: The same CDR3 also results from other DNA sequences found in this sample. The V call is TRBV11-2, the J call TRBJ1-1; D might be TRBD1 (6 bases). The CDR3 is 15 residues long. Germline loops: CDR1 SGHAT, CDR2 FQNNGV. V lost 1 base, J lost 1 base, and 10 bases lay in between. CDR3 residues: CASSLGQGRNTEAFF. CDR3 bases: TGTGCCAGCAGCTTAGGGCAGGGGCGGAACACTGAAGCTTTCTTT.

The chain links TRBV9 to TRBJ2-1, with D perhaps assigned TRBD1 or TRBD2 (5 bases each). Trimming cost V 0 bases and J 3 bases, with 19 bases left between them. The germline CDR1 and CDR2 sequences are SGDLS and YYNGEE. CDR3 length: 18 amino acids. The CDR3 sequence is CASSVVGLGLAGYNEQFF. The CDR3 nucleotides read TGTGCCAGCAGCGTAGTAGGGCTGGGGCTAGCTGGCTACAATGAGCAGTTCTTC. Complete variable domain (other parts from reference TRBV9 and TRBJ2-1): DSGVTQTPKHLITATGQRVTLRCSPRSGDLSVYWYQQSLDQGLQFLIQYYNGEERAKGNILERFSAQQFPDLHSELNLSSLELGDSALYFCASSVVGLGLAGYNEQFFGPGTRLTVL.

The J gene is TRBJ2-1, the V gene TRBV7-6; the match to TRBD2 covers 16 bases. CDR1 and CDR2 from the germline V gene are SGHVS and FNYEAQ. V was clipped by 2 bases and J by 7 bases; unmatched bases: 14. CDR3 length equals 20 residues. As DNA, the CDR3 is TGTGCCAGCAGCTTACGGGGACTAGCGGGAGGGACGATGGGAGAGAATGAGCAGTTCTTC. Translated: CASSLRGLAGGTMGENEQFF.

This clone was recorded only once. This chain uses TRBV14 with TRBJ2-7, with TRBD2 matching over 12 bases. This CDR3 has 17 residues. The germline gives CDR1 SGHDN, CDR2 FVKESK. Trimming at V came to 4 bases and at J to 2 bases, leaving 9 bases not matched to a gene. DNA of the CDR3: TGTGCCAGCAGCCGCAGCCTACTAGCGGGGGGCCCCTACGAGCAGTACTTC. Its protein product is CASSRSLLAGGPYEQYF.

This clone was seen a handful of times. The chain links TRBV5-4 to TRBJ1-4; the D is unclear. From germline, CDR1 is SGHNT and CDR2 YYREEE (reference sequence). This CDR3 contains 14 residues. Trimming pared 7 bases from V and 11 bases from J, leaving 21 bases between. CDR3 in DNA: TGTGCCAGCGCCAGATCGAGGGAGGGCGGGAAACTGTTTTTT. It specifies CASARSREGGKLFF.

The V gene is TRBV14, the J gene TRBJ2-1, with D tentatively TRBD2 (6 bases). The CDR3 is made up of 15 amino acids. V was shortened by 0 bases and J by 4 bases, with 10 bases between the two germline ends. Germline lookup yields CDR1 SGHDN and CDR2 FVKESK. This CDR3 reads CASSQDVGLYNEQFF. The CDR3 DNA follows: TGTGCCAGCAGCCAAGATGTGGGACTTTACAATGAGCAGTTCTTC. The variable domain in full, with the rest retrieved from reference TRBV14 and TRBJ2-1, is EAGVTQFPSHSVIEKGQTVTLRCDPISGHDNLYWYRRVMGKEIKFLLHFVKESKQDESGMPNNRFLAERTGGTYSTLKVQPAELEDSGVYFCASSQDVGLYNEQFFGPGTRLTVL.

The rearrangement links TRBV30 to TRBJ2-7, with TRBD2 identical over 8 bases. V gave up 2 bases and J gave up 6 bases; unmatched junction bases: 6. CDR3 length equals 13 residues. The germline V gene encodes CDR1 GTSNPN and CDR2 SVGIG (reference sequence). CDR3: CAWSIAGLGEQYF. The CDR3 region has the DNA TGTGCCTGGAGTATAGCGGGACTGGGCGAGCAGTACTTC.

The gene calls are TRBV14 and TRBJ2-3; 12 bases match TRBD2. The CDR3 length is 18 residues. J lost 10 bases, V lost 4 bases, and 18 bases had no gene match. Germline assignment: CDR1 SGHDN and CDR2 FVKESK. This CDR3 reads CASSPFGLAGPSRGSQYF. The CDR3 coding sequence is TGTGCCAGCAGCCCTTTCGGACTAGCGGGGCCCTCCCGGGGGTCGCAGTATTTT.

This chain joins TRBV14 and TRBJ2-7; 9 bases line up with TRBD1. The CDR3 runs to 14 residues. Losses at the gene ends were 4 bases for V and 7 bases for J; bases not matched to a gene: 8. Germline CDR1 and CDR2: SGHDN and FVKESK. The CDR3 here is CASSPGTGSGEQYF. The CDR3 DNA reads TGTGCCAGCAGCCCCGGGACAGGGAGTGGAGAGCAGTACTTC. The full variable domain, in which reference TRBV14 and TRBJ2-7 provide the parts outside the CDR3, is EAGVTQFPSHSVIEKGQTVTLRCDPISGHDNLYWYRRVMGKEIKFLLHFVKESKQDESGMPNNRFLAERTGGTYSTLKVQPAELEDSGVYFCASSPGTGSGEQYFGPGTRLTVT.

This chain uses TRBV5-5 with TRBJ2-2, with D uncertain. Germline V gene sequence: CDR1 SGHKS, CDR2 YYEKEE (reference sequence). The length of the CDR3 is 16 residues. Trimming took off 0 bases at V and 4 bases at J, with 13 bases between the two ends. The CDR3 DNA sequence: TGTGCCAGCAGCTTGGTGCCTAGTTCAGTCACCGGGGAGCTGTTTTTT. Protein product: CASSLVPSSVTGELFF.

The rearrangement uses TRBV28 and TRBJ1-2; D not certain. Germline CDR1 MDHEN, CDR2 SYDVKM. Trimming cost V 8 bases and J 8 bases, with 15 bases left between them. This CDR3 is built from 12 residues. CDR3 nucleotide sequence: TGTGCCAGCCACGGAGGTATGCGCGGCTACACCTTC. Protein sequence: CASHGGMRGYTF.

This clone occurred once. The chain links TRBV5-6 to TRBJ2-3, with D hard to call. Looked up from germline, CDR1 is SGHDT and CDR2 is YYEEEE. Trimming cost V 4 bases and J 6 bases, with 6 bases left between them. The CDR3 runs to 11 residues. DNA for the CDR3: TGTGCCAGCAGCCGCGGCGATACGCAGTATTTT. It codes for CASSRGDTQYF.

The J gene is TRBJ2-1, the V gene TRBV29-1; 8 bases match TRBD2. The junction had 6 bases not matched to a gene; V was cut back by 1 base and J by 4 bases. This CDR3 contains 15 residues. In germline, CDR1 is SQVTM, CDR2 ANQGSEA. CDR3 region: CSVEGSGGPYNEQFF. CDR3 nucleotides: TGCAGCGTTGAAGGGTCGGGGGGGCCGTACAATGAGCAGTTCTTC.

This rearrangement joins TRBV5-6 to TRBJ2-3; TRBD1 matches at 7 bases. The CDR3 has 13 amino acids. Losses at the gene ends were 2 bases for V and 9 bases for J; bases not matched to a gene: 6. Germline CDR1 reads SGHDT; CDR2 reads YYEEEE. CDR3 in amino acids: CASSLGETGTQYF. Here the CDR3 DNA reads TGTGCCAGCAGCTTAGGCGAGACAGGGACGCAGTATTTT. The variable domain in full, completed from reference TRBV5-6 and TRBJ2-3, reads DAGVTQSPTHLIKTRGQQVTLRCSPKSGHDTVSWYQQALGQGPQFIFQYYEEEERQRGNFPDRFSGHQFPNYSSELNVNALLLGDSALYLCASSLGETGTQYFGPGTRLTVL.

The CDR3 reads CASSFYRGDEQYF. CDR3 bases: TGTGCCAGCAGCTTTTACAGGGGTGACGAGCAGTACTTC. V is TRBV7-3 and J is TRBJ2-7; 7 bases align to TRBD1. With V trimmed by 3 bases and J by 5 bases, 4 bases remained unmatched. In germline, CDR1 is SGHTA, CDR2 FQGTGA. The CDR3 is made up of 13 amino acids.

The rearrangement joins TRBV6-5 to TRBJ1-2, with unresolved D. This CDR3 spans 15 amino acids. V lost 2 bases and J lost 8, with 18 bases in between. CDR1 and CDR2 from the germline V gene are MNHEY and SVGAGI. This CDR3 reads CASSYRTRTAWGYTF. The CDR3 DNA sequence: TGTGCCAGCAGTTACCGAACTAGGACGGCTTGGGGCTACACCTTC.

CDR3 DNA sequence: TGTGCCAGCAAAAGGGGTAGCAATCAGCCCCAGCATTTT. It codes for CASKRGSNQPQHF. The chain recombines TRBV6-5 with TRBJ1-5; tentative D call: TRBD1 (5 bases). V dropped 7 bases and J dropped 0 bases, with 7 bases sitting between them. Germline V gene sequence: CDR1 MNHEY, CDR2 SVGAGI. The CDR3 loop spans 13 amino acids.

The rearrangement joins TRBV19 to TRBJ1-2, with no clear D. CDR3 length: 15 residues. CDR1 and CDR2 (germline): LNHDA, SQIVND (reference sequence). Trimming left V 3 bases short and J 5 bases short, with 16 bases between. In DNA form, the CDR3 reads TGTGCCAGTAGTATCCGGCAGACCCCTCCGTATGGCTACACCTTC. This codes for CASSIRQTPPYGYTF.

This clone was recorded a few times. The chain joins TRBV27 to TRBJ2-6; 8 positions agree with TRBD1. With V trimmed by 6 bases and J by 2 bases, 9 bases remained unmatched. The CDR3 covers 17 residues. CDR1 and CDR2 from the germline V gene are MNHEY and SMNVEV (reference sequence). Here the CDR3 reads CASRSWQGAAGANVLTF. The CDR3 DNA reads TGTGCCAGCAGGAGTTGGCAGGGGGCAGCTGGGGCCAACGTCCTGACTTTC.

The gene calls are TRBV5-6 and TRBJ2-3, with D possibly matching TRBD2 (6 bases). Trimming pared 2 bases from V and 0 bases from J, leaving 7 bases between. CDR1 SGHDT and CDR2 YYEEEE come from the germline V gene. This CDR3 comprises 14 residues. Here the CDR3 DNA reads TGTGCCAGCAGCTTTGGGGGGAGCACAGATACGCAGTATTTT. Translated, it gives CASSFGGSTDTQYF.